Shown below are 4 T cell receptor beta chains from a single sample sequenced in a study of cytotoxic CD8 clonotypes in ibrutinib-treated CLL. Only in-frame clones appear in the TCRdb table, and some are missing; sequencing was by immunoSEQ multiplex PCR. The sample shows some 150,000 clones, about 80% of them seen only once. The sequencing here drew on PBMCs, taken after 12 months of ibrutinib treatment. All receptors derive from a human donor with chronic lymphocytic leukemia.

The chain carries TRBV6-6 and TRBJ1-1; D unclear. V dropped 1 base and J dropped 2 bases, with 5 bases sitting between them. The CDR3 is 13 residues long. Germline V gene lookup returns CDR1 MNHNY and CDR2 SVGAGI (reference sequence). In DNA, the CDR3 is TGTGCCAGCAGTTACTTTGGCAACACTGAAGCTTTCTTT. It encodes CASSYFGNTEAFF.

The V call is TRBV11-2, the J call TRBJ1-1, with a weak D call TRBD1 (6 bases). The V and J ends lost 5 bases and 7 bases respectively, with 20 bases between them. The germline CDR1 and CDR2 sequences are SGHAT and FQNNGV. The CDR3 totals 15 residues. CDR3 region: CASSPGVGARGEAFF. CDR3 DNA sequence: TGTGCCAGCAGCCCAGGGGTCGGGGCGAGGGGTGAAGCTTTCTTT.

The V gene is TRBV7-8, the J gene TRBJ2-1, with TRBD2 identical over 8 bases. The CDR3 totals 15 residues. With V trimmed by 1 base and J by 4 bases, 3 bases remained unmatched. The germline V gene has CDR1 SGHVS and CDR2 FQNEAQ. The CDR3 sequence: CASSLVASGYNEQFF. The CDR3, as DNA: TGTGCCAGCAGCTTAGTGGCTAGCGGGTACAATGAGCAGTTCTTC.

The CDR3 region is CASSFSLAGPAIEFF. Here the CDR3 DNA reads TGTGCCAGCAGCTTTTCACTAGCGGGACCCGCAATAGAGTTCTTC. The chain couples TRBV7-2 to TRBJ2-1, with TRBD2 matching over 10 bases. The CDR3 runs 15 residues. The germline V gene encodes CDR1 SGHTA and CDR2 FQGNSA. Germline trimming cut 3 bases from V and 14 bases from J; bases unmatched to any gene: 13.